The next 31 T cell receptor beta chains were all read from a single sample in a study of cytomegalovirus exposure and HLA in healthy donors. PCR was performed using 60 Vbeta and 13 Jbeta primers. The table came from immunoSEQ multiplex PCR; TCRdb's copy has only in-frame clones and leaves some out. Of some 160,000 clones listed, around three quarters were seen once; the top ten hold 5.7%. Sample: PBMCs. These receptors all come from a man between 35 and 55 years old in good health and CMV-seronegative.

This clone has a single count. The chain is built from TRBV11-3 and TRBJ2-1, with TRBD2 identical over 12 bases. The V gene's germline CDR1 is SGHNT and CDR2 YENEEA. V gave up 9 bases and J gave up 6 bases; unmatched junction bases: 3. This CDR3 is 13 amino acids long. The CDR3 DNA reads TGTGCCAGTGGGACTAGCGGGTCCAATGAGCAGTTCTTC. Amino acid sequence: CASGTSGSNEQFF.

The chain links TRBV7-2 to TRBJ2-3; 7 bases fit TRBD2. J gave up 6 bases and V 1 base, and 1 base lay outside the gene matches. Germline lookup yields CDR1 SGHTA and CDR2 FQGNSA. The CDR3 has 13 residues. CDR3 sequence (DNA): TGTGCCAGCAGCTTAGGGCGGGGGGATACGCAGTATTTT. It specifies CASSLGRGDTQYF.

The chain uses TRBV15 and TRBJ2-2; D possibly corresponds to TRBD1 (5 bases). CDR3 length: 15 amino acids. Germline V gene data show CDR1 as LNHNV and CDR2 as YYDKDF (reference sequence). Trimming removed 5 bases from V and 4 bases from J, with 14 bases in between. CDR3 DNA sequence: TGTGCCACCAGCTCCAAAGGGGATCCCACCGGGGAGCTGTTTTTT. Its protein product is CATSSKGDPTGELFF.

The rearrangement uses TRBV6-1 and TRBJ1-5; 8 bases line up with TRBD1. Germline loops: CDR1 MNHNS, CDR2 SASEGT. The CDR3 is 16 residues long. J was trimmed by 3 bases and V by 4 bases; bases with no gene match: 8. This chain's CDR3 is CASSGDRPSSNQPQHF. In nucleotides, the CDR3 is TGTGCCAGCAGTGGGGACAGGCCATCCTCCAATCAGCCCCAGCATTTT.

The chain combines TRBV19 with TRBJ1-2; D unclear. The germline V gene encodes CDR1 LNHDA and CDR2 SQIVND (reference sequence). The CDR3 contains 14 residues. The V end lost 4 bases, the J end lost 2 bases, and 11 bases lay between the germline ends. DNA for the CDR3: TGTGCCAGTAGTAACACAGATACGAACTATGGCTACACCTTC. Protein: CASSNTDTNYGYTF.

This chain links TRBV30 with TRBJ2-1; the match to TRBD1 covers 7 bases. The CDR3 is 11 amino acids. V lost 2 bases to trimming and J lost 15 bases; unmatched junction nucleotides: 7. Germline loops: CDR1 GTSNPN, CDR2 SVGIG (reference sequence). CDR3 bases: TGTGCCTGGAGTCTCACAGGGGCGGGGTTCTTC. Translated: CAWSLTGAGFF.

CDR3 sequence reads: CAITGREDQPQHF. The CDR3 DNA reads as TGTGCCATCACGGGACGGGAGGATCAGCCCCAGCATTTT. The V gene is TRBV10-3, the J gene TRBJ1-5; perhaps TRBD1 as D (5 bases). V lost 7 bases to trimming and J lost 5 bases, with 12 bases between them. Germline CDR1 reads ENHRY; CDR2 reads SYGVKD. This CDR3 has 13 amino acids.

The chain has TRBV4-2 and TRBJ2-7; D remains ambiguous. Germline V gene data show CDR1 as LGHNA and CDR2 as YNFKEQ. This CDR3 is built from 14 residues. V dropped 0 bases and J dropped 0 bases, with 6 bases sitting between them. CDR3 in DNA: TGTGCCAGCAGCCAAGAGGAGAGCTCCTACGAGCAGTACTTC. Translated, it gives CASSQEESSYEQYF.

The chain combines TRBV30 with TRBJ1-2, with D possibly matching TRBD1 (6 bases). Germline V gene data show CDR1 as GTSNPN and CDR2 as SVGIG (reference sequence). This CDR3 has 14 amino acids. V was pared by 4 bases and J by 2 bases, with 14 bases between. This CDR3 is CAWTLGGGNYGYTF. The CDR3 bases are TGTGCCTGGACCCTAGGGGGGGGAAACTATGGCTACACCTTC. Full variable domain (rest looked up from reference TRBV30 and TRBJ1-2): SQTIHQWPATLVQPVGSPLSLECTVEGTSNPNLYWYRQAAGRGLQLLFYSVGIGQISSEVPQNLSASRPQDRQFILSSKKLLLSDSGFYLCAWTLGGGNYGYTFGSGTRLTVV.

The rearrangement links TRBV4-3 to TRBJ2-2, with D perhaps TRBD1 (5 bases). CDR3 length: 15 residues. Trimming removed 3 bases at V and 5 bases at J, with 13 bases between. From germline, CDR1 is LGHNA and CDR2 YSLEER. The CDR3 loop reads CASSQINKGTGELFF. In DNA, the CDR3 is TGCGCCAGCAGCCAGATAAATAAGGGGACCGGGGAGCTGTTTTTT.

The chain recombines TRBV10-2 with TRBJ2-2; 9 bases are a match to TRBD1. Per germline, CDR1 WSHSY and CDR2 SAAADI. The CDR3 covers 14 residues. The junction had 0 bases not matched to a gene; V was cut back by 6 bases and J by 1 base. As DNA, the CDR3 is TGCGCCAGCAGGGGACAGGGGAACACCGGGGAGCTGTTTTTT. This encodes CASRGQGNTGELFF.

The V gene is TRBV6-5, the J gene TRBJ1-5, with D unclear. Germline CDR1 reads MNHEY; CDR2 reads SVGAGI. Trimming removed 6 bases from V and 9 bases from J, with 15 bases in between. The CDR3 totals 13 residues. The CDR3 sequence: CASRATDLGPQHF. CDR3 sequence (DNA): TGTGCCAGCAGAGCGACCGATTTGGGGCCCCAGCATTTT.

The sample holds a few counts of this clone. The rearrangement uses TRBV6-5 and TRBJ2-3; D gene uncertain. CDR3 length: 13 residues. V dropped 4 bases and J dropped 7 bases, with 12 bases sitting between them. CDR1 is MNHEY, CDR2 SVGAGI, per germline. CDR3: CASSSPRVHTQYF. Here the CDR3 DNA reads TGTGCCAGCAGTTCCCCCCGGGTCCATACGCAGTATTTT.

Concerning this clone: Other DNA sequences from this sample encode an identical CDR3 as well. The chain joins TRBV5-1 to TRBJ2-3; no clear D gene. With 4 bases removed from V and 1 base from J, the gap between germline ends came to 7 bases. The length of the CDR3 is 13 residues. Germline V gene data show CDR1 as SGHRS and CDR2 as YFSETQ. In DNA, the CDR3 is TGCGCCAGCAGCACCCAGGGCACAGATACGCAGTATTTT. It yields the protein CASSTQGTDTQYF.

The chain is built from TRBV6-6 and TRBJ2-7; 8 bases are shared with TRBD2. The length of the CDR3 is 16 residues. V lost 5 bases and J lost 2; bases outside the gene matches: 11. CDR1 MNHNY and CDR2 SVGAGI come from the germline V gene (reference sequence). The CDR3 reads CASSTFGGGSTYEQYF. The CDR3 DNA reads as TGTGCCAGCAGTACCTTTGGCGGGGGGTCGACCTACGAGCAGTACTTC.

This clone was counted a single time. The CDR3 spells CASSHPLRGDYGYTF. Written as DNA, the CDR3 is TGCGCCAGCAGCCACCCATTAAGGGGTGACTATGGCTACACCTTC. The gene calls are TRBV4-1 and TRBJ1-2; possibly TRBD1 for D (5 bases). This CDR3 has 15 amino acids. The germline gives CDR1 MGHRA, CDR2 YSYEKL. Trimming stripped 3 bases from V and 3 bases from J, with 14 bases between.

The chain joins TRBV19 to TRBJ1-1; 8 bases fit TRBD1. V lost 3 bases and J lost 1; bases outside the gene matches: 7. Germline V gene sequence: CDR1 LNHDA, CDR2 SQIVND (reference sequence). CDR3 length equals 16 residues. The CDR3 sequence: CASSIRTGFGNTEAFF. CDR3 bases: TGTGCCAGTAGTATTAGGACAGGGTTTGGGAACACTGAAGCTTTCTTT. The entire variable domain, with the rest obtained from reference TRBV19 and TRBJ1-1, is as follows: DGGITQSPKYLFRKEGQNVTLSCEQNLNHDAMYWYRQDPGQGLRLIYYSQIVNDFQKGDIAEGYSVSREKKESFPLTVTSAQKNPTAFYLCASSIRTGFGNTEAFFGQGTRLTVV.

The genes are TRBV19 and TRBJ2-7; 7 positions match TRBD2. Per the germline V gene, CDR1 is LNHDA and CDR2 is SQIVND (reference sequence). The V gene end was trimmed by 5 bases and the J gene end by 6 bases; junction bases not matched to a gene: 16. This CDR3 has 16 residues. The CDR3 loop reads CASSPPGAGALGEQYF. The CDR3 region has the DNA TGTGCCAGTAGTCCCCCCGGGGCGGGAGCCCTCGGCGAGCAGTACTTC.

The J gene is TRBJ1-5, the V gene TRBV2, with D possibly matching TRBD1 (5 bases). V gave up 4 bases and J gave up 6 bases, with 16 bases separating them. Germline V gene sequence: CDR1 SNHLY, CDR2 FYNNEI. This CDR3 has 15 amino acids. Here the CDR3 DNA reads TGTGCCAGCAGTGTAGGGCTCGGGGGTCGTCAGCCCCAGCATTTT. It codes for CASSVGLGGRQPQHF.

This rearrangement joins TRBV29-1 to TRBJ2-7, with 10 nucleotides matching TRBD1. The CDR3 is 15 residues long. After removal of 7 bases from V and 5 bases from J, the junction contained 14 bases not matched to a gene. The germline gives CDR1 SQVTM, CDR2 ANQGSEA. For the CDR3, the DNA is TGCAGCGCCGGGGGACAGGGGAATTCGGTCGACGAGCAGTACTTC. The encoded protein is CSAGGQGNSVDEQYF.

Only a few counts were recorded for this clone. The gene calls are TRBV18 and TRBJ2-5; 7 nucleotides match TRBD1. The ends lost 3 bases at V and 5 bases at J; junction bases unmatched: 9. Germline values: CDR1 KGHSH, CDR2 LQKENI. CDR3 size: 15 residues. The CDR3 DNA follows: TGTGCCAGCTCACCCCTCCGGGACAGAGGGGAGACCCAGTACTTC. This gives the protein CASSPLRDRGETQYF.

This chain uses TRBV6-1 with TRBJ1-1; TRBD1 agrees at 7 bases. This CDR3 is built from 13 residues. CDR1 is MNHNS, CDR2 SASEGT, per germline. V gave up 4 bases and J gave up 11 bases; unmatched junction bases: 10. CDR3: CASSVRVRGNAFF. CDR3 nucleotide sequence: TGTGCCAGCAGTGTCCGAGTCAGGGGGAATGCTTTCTTT.

This chain links TRBV5-1 with TRBJ2-1; 10 bases agree with TRBD2. The germline gives CDR1 SGHRS, CDR2 YFSETQ. CDR3 length: 17 residues. With 4 bases clipped from V and 0 bases from J, the junction kept 7 bases outside the gene matches. CDR3 bases: TGCGCCAGCAGCCCAAGGACTAGCGGAAGCTCCTACAATGAGCAGTTCTTC. Translated: CASSPRTSGSSYNEQFF.

V gene TRBV27 combines with J gene TRBJ1-5, with 7 bases lining up with TRBD1. Germline V CDR1 and CDR2: MNHEY, SMNVEV (reference sequence). This CDR3 spans 15 amino acids. Unmatched junction bases numbered 7, after V lost 4 bases and J lost 4 bases. The CDR3 is CASSSGQVLNQPQHF. In DNA form, the CDR3 reads TGTGCCAGCAGTTCCGGACAGGTTTTAAATCAGCCCCAGCATTTT.

The rearrangement links TRBV7-2 to TRBJ1-3; the D is unclear. CDR1 is SGHTA and CDR2 is FQGNSA in the germline V gene. The CDR3 spans 13 residues. V lost 4 bases and J 7 bases, leaving 11 bases between the germline ends. CDR3 residues: CASSSDFGNTIYF. CDR3 in DNA: TGTGCCAGCAGCTCAGACTTCGGGAACACCATATATTTT. Full variable domain (remainder filled in from reference TRBV7-2 and TRBJ1-3): GAGVSQSPSNKVTEKGKDVELRCDPISGHTALYWYRQSLGQGLEFLIYFQGNSAPDKSGLPSDRFSAERTGGSVSTLTIQRTQQEDSAVYLCASSSDFGNTIYFGEGSWLTVV.

V gene TRBV21-1 combines with J gene TRBJ2-5; TRBD1 was called by the table and not checked on the DNA. TRBV21-1 is a pseudogene locus. The CDR3 totals 16 residues. CDR3 in DNA: TGTGCCAGCACCATATGGACAGGGGAGTTTATGAAGACCCAGTACTTC. Its protein product is CASTIWTGEFMKTQYF.

This sequence joins TRBV4-1 and TRBJ1-5; D ambiguous. The V gene lost 5 bases and the J gene lost 11 bases, with 16 bases spanning the gap. This CDR3 is built from 13 residues. CDR1 is MGHRA, CDR2 YSYEKL, per germline. This CDR3 is CASSSDTGWAQHF. The CDR3 bases are TGCGCCAGCAGCTCCGACACGGGATGGGCCCAGCATTTT.

This clone has just a few counts. In DNA form, the CDR3 reads TGCAGCGTTGAAGGACCCCGATACAGGGGCTCCTACGAGCAGTACTTC. The encoded protein is CSVEGPRYRGSYEQYF. The rearrangement links TRBV29-1 to TRBJ2-7; 7 bases match TRBD1. This CDR3 spans 16 amino acids. Trimming at V came to 1 base and at J to 0 bases, leaving 9 bases not matched to a gene. CDR1 and CDR2 (germline): SQVTM, ANQGSEA.

This chain links TRBV19 with TRBJ2-3; D not resolved. CDR3 length: 10 residues. Germline V gene lookup returns CDR1 LNHDA and CDR2 SQIVND (reference sequence). Trimming stripped 8 bases from V and 4 bases from J, with 4 bases between. The CDR3 loop reads CASGPDTQYF. The CDR3 DNA sequence: TGTGCCAGTGGGCCAGATACGCAGTATTTT.

This chain links TRBV29-1 with TRBJ2-3; TRBD2 aligns across 11 bases. The CDR3 spans 14 residues. The V gene end was trimmed by 5 bases and the J gene end by 3 bases; junction bases not matched to a gene: 4. CDR1 and CDR2 from the germline V gene are SQVTM and ANQGSEA. CDR3 protein: CSVMTSGTTDTQYF. CDR3 in DNA: TGCAGCGTTATGACTAGCGGGACGACAGATACGCAGTATTTT.

The V and J genes are TRBV5-6 and TRBJ2-6, with 8 positions matching TRBD1. V lost 6 bases to trimming and J lost 0 bases; unmatched junction nucleotides: 8. The CDR3 is made up of 17 amino acids. CDR1 is SGHDT, CDR2 YYEEEE, per germline. CDR3 DNA sequence: TGTGCCAGCAACCCGGGACAGGTGAGCTCTGGGGCCAACGTCCTGACTTTC. It codes for CASNPGQVSSGANVLTF.